This TCR beta chain is from a study of blood T cell repertoires in COVID-19. As for the study in general: Sites across the United States, Italy and Spain contributed samples from acute and convalescent COVID-19.

Per the original methods: It was from reference gene primer amplification that nucleated cell counts were estimated. Sequenced by immunoSEQ multiplex PCR; TCRdb stores in-frame clones only, minus some. V and J calls and clone size are those listed in that table; D and trimming were worked out from the DNA. The sample yields 300,000 to 450,000 clones, about 89% seen once. Per the germline V gene, CDR1 is SNHLY and CDR2 is FYNNEI. V lost 9 bases and J 5 bases, leaving 10 bases between the germline ends. The CDR3 spans 11 residues. In this sample, this clone turned up once. Followed over time, Seattle patients had been enrolled while infection was active.

V gene TRBV2 combines with J gene TRBJ1-1, with D perhaps TRBD1 (6 bases). This clonotype originated in a woman aged 60 to 75 with COVID-19, enrolled during active disease. Material: peripheral blood. The chain's CDR3 is CASQGRTEAFF. CDR3 nucleotide sequence: TGTGCCAGTCAGGGGCGGACTGAAGCTTTCTTT.